This T cell receptor beta chain was recorded in a study of PD-1 blockade in classical Hodgkin lymphoma. Study-wide results and limits: Repertoires differed for reasons still undefined, possibly disease activity or prior therapy. Newly diagnosed patients reportedly had lower baseline TCR diversity than healthy donors. Researchers reported that CD4+ TCR diversity, though not CD8+, rose significantly by C4D1. The baseline diversity of complete responders showed similarity to that of newly diagnosed patients.

Sequencing used immunoSEQ multiplex PCR; TCRdb keeps in-frame clones, though not all of them. The profile covers fewer than 30,000 clones, with 75% to 90% appearing a single time and 20% to 25% taken by the ten largest. The sample holds a few counts of this clone. Its specificity is unknown. Every patient relapsed after autologous stem cell transplantation, and brentuximab vedotin exposure varied. The germline V gene encodes CDR1 GTSNPN and CDR2 SVGIG (reference sequence). Trimming took 0 bases from V and 7 from J, leaving 7 bases between them. CDR3 length: 12 residues. The V gene is TRBV30, the J gene TRBJ1-5; D is uncertain. Sample: peripheral blood mononuclear cells (PBMCs), taken before the second cycle of nivolumab. This receptor was identified in a human donor with classical Hodgkin lymphoma. The CDR3 bases are TGTGCCTGGAGTGTACTGGGACAGCCCCAGCATTTT. Translation: CAWSVLGQPQHF.